The TCR beta chain described here comes from a study of blood T cells in healthy people across ages. This CDR3 has 15 amino acids. Germline CDR1 is GTSNPN and CDR2 is SVGIG (reference sequence). PCR was performed a second time for roughly 7 to 11 cycles using a sample-barcoded 5' primer and a J-beta primer mix. Each CDR3 protein gets one entry after TCRdb re-called the 5' RACE reads with MiXCR. This table holds 850,000 to 1,000,000 distinct CDR3 sequences, around 48% found once. Points on this clonotype: The junction does not match germline at one end; this may be a read error.

This TCR was recovered from a man aged 30-40 years in good health. This chain connects TRBV30 to TRBJ2-3; TRBD2 agrees at 7 bases. The sequencing input was blood. CDR3 coding DNA: TGTGCCTGGAGTGGGGAGGGTAGGAGGGCAGATACGCACTATTTT. It codes for CAWSGEGRRADTHYF.